This TCR beta chain was documented in a study of beta chain features in type 1 diabetes. As for the study in general: Sorted cells numbering 107,917,701 were examined across all samples.

The investigators reverse transcribed all of the isolated RNA, so they sequenced expressed TCRB transcripts. Approximately 3.6 million reads were obtained on average from naive, central memory and regulatory T cell samples. Method: immunoSEQ multiplex PCR; TCRdb's copy keeps in-frame clones and lacks some. The data contain around 140,000 clones, 10% of them singletons. This clone was counted a few times. The germline CDR1 and CDR2 sequences are LNHDA and SQIVND (reference sequence). After removal of 5 bases from V and 4 bases from J, the junction contained 10 bases not matched to a gene. This CDR3 contains 15 residues.

The chain employs TRBV19 and TRBJ1-2; 7 positions match TRBD1. Material for sequencing was naive CD4+ T cells from blood. The clonotype was recovered from a man between 18 and 29 years old in good health. The CDR3 loop is CASSGGQTILYGYTF. As DNA, the CDR3 is TGTGCCAGTAGTGGGGGACAGACGATCCTCTATGGCTACACCTTC. Looking up the rest from reference TRBV19 and TRBJ1-2 gives the full variable domain: DGGITQSPKYLFRKEGQNVTLSCEQNLNHDAMYWYRQDPGQGLRLIYYSQIVNDFQKGDIAEGYSVSREKKESFPLTVTSAQKNPTAFYLCASSGGQTILYGYTFGSGTRLTVV.